This passage covers 19 T cell receptor beta chains from one sample sequenced in a study of shared clonotypes between healthy human individuals. TCRdb's copy holds only in-frame clones and misses some; the assay was immunoSEQ multiplex PCR. This table has 950,000 to 1,100,000 clones, 70% to 80% appearing once. Specimen: memory CD4+ T cells from PBMCs. Subset indicated: CD45RA-negative fraction. The receptors were sampled from a man between 18 and 29 years old in good health. Some clones in this sample may be carry-over from other donors' samples.

This chain uses TRBV6-1 with TRBJ1-5; weak D call: TRBD1 (5 bases). CDR3 length equals 17 residues. V lost 2 bases, J lost 6 bases, and 20 bases lay in between. Per germline, CDR1 MNHNS and CDR2 SASEGT. CDR3: CASSEFPAGTASQPQHF. The CDR3 DNA follows: TGTGCCAGCAGTGAATTCCCGGCAGGGACGGCGAGTCAGCCCCAGCATTTT.

The chain is built from TRBV28 and TRBJ1-1, with a possible D match to TRBD1 (5 bases). V dropped 6 bases and J dropped 4 bases, with 21 bases sitting between them. The germline gives CDR1 MDHEN, CDR2 SYDVKM. The CDR3 covers 16 residues. The CDR3 DNA reads as TGTGCCAGCAGACTCCAGGGAATGAAGTATAGCACTGAAGCTTTCTTT. Protein sequence: CASRLQGMKYSTEAFF.

The chain joins TRBV7-2 to TRBJ2-3; 10 bases match TRBD2. The trim removed 1 base at V and 6 bases at J, leaving 7 bases unmatched. The CDR3 loop spans 16 amino acids. Germline V gene data show CDR1 as SGHTA and CDR2 as FQGNSA. The CDR3 DNA reads TGTGCCAGCAGCTTAGAGAGTGCTAGCGGGAGTGATACGCAGTATTTT. As protein: CASSLESASGSDTQYF.

This clone was picked up one time. The V call is TRBV4-1, the J call TRBJ2-2; D unresolved. The CDR3 sequence is 13 residues long. Trimming left V 2 bases short and J 7 bases short, with 8 bases between. Germline loops: CDR1 MGHRA, CDR2 YSYEKL. This chain's CDR3 is CASSQLGVGELFF. CDR3 nucleotide sequence: TGCGCCAGCAGCCAACTAGGAGTCGGGGAGCTGTTTTTT.

The rearrangement links TRBV5-4 to TRBJ2-7; TRBD2 aligns across 8 bases. J lost 4 bases, V lost 5 bases, and 5 bases had no gene match. Per germline, CDR1 SGHNT and CDR2 YYREEE (reference sequence). CDR3 length equals 13 residues. Here the CDR3 DNA reads TGTGCCAGCAGTCCGGGAGGGGGTTACGAGCAGTACTTC. Its protein product is CASSPGGGYEQYF.

Comment on this clone: A much larger clone is a single base away; this may be a read error. This chain joins TRBV6-5 and TRBJ2-2; no reliable D call. This CDR3 is 13 amino acids long. Germline CDR1 and CDR2: MNHEY and SVGAGI. Trimming took 2 bases from V and 3 from J, leaving 4 bases between them. The CDR3 is CASSYRDTGELFF. The CDR3 DNA reads TGTGCCAGCAGTTACAGGGACACCGGGGAGCTGTTTTTT.

This chain links TRBV11-1 with TRBJ2-5; perhaps TRBD2 as D (5 bases). The CDR3 is made up of 15 amino acids. From germline, CDR1 is SGHAT and CDR2 FQDESV (reference sequence). Deletions cut 3 bases from V and 0 bases from J, with 11 bases between. The CDR3 bases are TGTGCCAGCAGCTTGGAGGACCGAAACCAAGAGACCCAGTACTTC. It is translated as CASSLEDRNQETQYF. The full variable domain, its missing parts supplied by reference TRBV11-1 and TRBJ2-5, is EAEVAQSPRYKITEKSQAVAFWCDPISGHATLYWYRQILGQGPELLVQFQDESVVDDSQLPKDRFSAERLKGVDSTLKIQPAELGDSAMYLCASSLEDRNQETQYFGPGTRLLVL.

A single count supports this clone. This sequence joins TRBV30 and TRBJ1-6, with D perhaps TRBD1 (5 bases). Germline assignment: CDR1 GTSNPN and CDR2 SVGIG (reference sequence). Between the trimmed V and J ends, which lost 0 bases and 2 bases, there was a span of 8 bases. This CDR3 has 15 residues. The CDR3 loop is CAWSVQAAYNSPLHF. The CDR3, as DNA: TGTGCCTGGAGTGTACAGGCAGCCTATAATTCACCCCTCCACTTT.

The chain links TRBV7-9 to TRBJ1-1; TRBD1 might be the D (6 bases). The CDR3 is 18 amino acids. Trimming cost V 2 bases and J 5 bases, with 24 bases left between them. Germline V gene sequence: CDR1 SEHNR, CDR2 FQNEAQ (reference sequence). CDR3 residues: CASSLSLISRGRRTEAFF. The CDR3 coding sequence is TGTGCCAGCAGCTTAAGTTTGATCAGTCGGGGGCGCAGAACTGAAGCTTTCTTT.

V is TRBV18 and J is TRBJ2-5; TRBD1 is a possible D gene (6 bases). Deletions cut 2 bases from V and 5 bases from J, with 12 bases between. This CDR3 has 14 amino acids. CDR1 is KGHSH and CDR2 is LQKENI in the germline V gene. CDR3 bases: TGTGCCAGCTCACCAACAGGGCCGGGGGAGACCCAGTACTTC. As protein: CASSPTGPGETQYF.

The rearrangement links TRBV2 to TRBJ2-5; maybe TRBD2 (6 bases). CDR3 size: 11 residues. Germline CDR1 reads SNHLY; CDR2 reads FYNNEI. The V gene lost 9 bases and the J gene lost 10 bases, with 15 bases spanning the gap. Written as DNA, the CDR3 is TGTGCCAGTAGCGGCTTTGGGGACCAGTACTTC. Encoded protein: CASSGFGDQYF.

The table lists this clone with a few counts. This chain's CDR3 is CASSPQGISGNTIYF. For the CDR3, the DNA is TGTGCCAGCAGCCCCCAGGGGATATCTGGAAACACCATATATTTT. The chain couples TRBV6-5 to TRBJ1-3; D perhaps matches TRBD1 (6 bases). The V end was cut by 6 bases, the J end by 1 base, with 13 bases between. The CDR3 totals 15 residues. CDR1 is MNHEY and CDR2 is SVGAGI in the germline V gene.

The chain employs TRBV6-1 and TRBJ1-2; perhaps TRBD1 as D (5 bases). V lost 7 bases to trimming and J lost 2 bases, with 14 bases between them. The length of the CDR3 is 14 residues. Germline V lookup: CDR1 MNHNS, CDR2 SASEGT. In DNA, the CDR3 is TGTGCCAGCACCCTAGGCCGGGACAACTATGGCTACACCTTC. As protein: CASTLGRDNYGYTF.

The chain employs TRBV9 and TRBJ1-4, with D tentatively TRBD1 (5 bases). V gave up 0 bases and J gave up 8 bases, with 8 bases separating them. CDR1 is SGDLS, CDR2 YYNGEE, per germline. CDR3 size: 13 residues. The CDR3 DNA sequence: TGTGCCAGCAGCGTAGCAGGGACCGAAAAACTGTTTTTT. Its translation is CASSVAGTEKLFF.

This sequence joins TRBV5-6 and TRBJ2-2, with D unresolved. This CDR3 is built from 14 residues. Germline assignment: CDR1 SGHDT and CDR2 YYEEEE. Trimming cost V 1 base and J 5 bases, with 9 bases left between them. DNA for the CDR3: TGTGCCAGCAGCTTGATAGCAGCGACCGGGGAGCTGTTTTTT. Translation gives CASSLIAATGELFF.

The chain couples TRBV4-3 to TRBJ2-1; 8 bases match TRBD2. CDR1 is LGHNA and CDR2 is YSLEER in the germline V gene. The V segment lost 0 bases and the J segment 9 bases; nucleotides outside the gene matches: 13. The CDR3 sequence is 17 residues long. CDR3 in DNA: TGCGCCAGCAGCCAAGATCCGGGACTAGTGTTCGGGGGTGAGCAGTTCTTC. Amino acid sequence: CASSQDPGLVFGGEQFF.

The rearrangement links TRBV4-2 to TRBJ1-4, with D unresolved. Trimming pared 3 bases from V and 7 bases from J, leaving 18 bases between. Per the germline V gene, CDR1 is LGHNA and CDR2 is YNFKEQ. The length of the CDR3 is 16 residues. As DNA, the CDR3 is TGTGCCAGCAGCCAGCCCCCAAGTCGCGGCACTGAAAAACTGTTTTTT. Residues: CASSQPPSRGTEKLFF.

The chain recombines TRBV30 with TRBJ2-1, with TRBD1 as a possible D gene (6 bases). Germline assignment: CDR1 GTSNPN and CDR2 SVGIG (reference sequence). This CDR3 region has 14 residues. V was trimmed by 2 bases and J by 6 bases, leaving 14 bases between them. CDR3 sequence: CAWSKVVQGNEQFF. CDR3 DNA sequence: TGTGCCTGGAGTAAAGTAGTACAGGGCAATGAGCAGTTCTTC.

The chain employs TRBV4-1 and TRBJ1-2; D is unresolved. Germline assignment: CDR1 MGHRA and CDR2 YSYEKL. Trimming took 0 bases from V and 3 from J, leaving 11 bases between them. The CDR3 covers 15 residues. DNA of the CDR3: TGCGCCAGCAGCCAAGACTTCACAGACTACTATGGCTACACCTTC. Translated: CASSQDFTDYYGYTF.